Below are 9 T cell receptor beta chains sequenced from a single sample in a study of shared clonotypes between healthy human individuals. Method: immunoSEQ multiplex PCR; TCRdb's copy keeps in-frame clones and lacks some. The data hold some 630,000 clones, with less than 80% observed a single time. Sample: memory CD4+ T cells sorted from blood. Noted subset: CD45RA-negative fraction. These receptors all stem from a young woman in good health.

This clone has just a few counts. The rearrangement joins TRBV19 to TRBJ1-2; D gene ambiguous. Germline lookup yields CDR1 LNHDA and CDR2 SQIVND (reference sequence). CDR3 size: 14 residues. Trimming took 7 bases from V and 4 from J, leaving 16 bases between them. The CDR3 DNA reads as TGTGCCAGTACTGAGCGCAACCCGGTCTATGGCTACACCTTC. It codes for CASTERNPVYGYTF.

The chain's CDR3 is CASSVAVHNYGYTF. The CDR3 DNA follows: TGTGCCAGCAGCGTAGCGGTCCATAACTATGGCTACACCTTC. The chain recombines TRBV9 with TRBJ1-2; D call uncertain. CDR3 size: 14 residues. CDR1 and CDR2 from the germline V gene are SGDLS and YYNGEE. Trimming left V 0 bases short and J 1 base short, with 7 bases between.

This clone was observed at least ten times. CDR3 sequence reads: CASRPKTSGNTEAFF. In DNA form, the CDR3 reads TGTGCCAGCAGACCGAAAACGTCCGGGAACACTGAAGCTTTCTTT. The gene calls are TRBV28 and TRBJ1-1; D remains unclear. CDR1 and CDR2 from the germline V gene are MDHEN and SYDVKM. The CDR3 is 15 residues long. V was clipped by 6 bases and J by 1 base, with 15 bases between them.

The chain combines TRBV5-4 with TRBJ1-1; D is uncertain. The CDR3 sequence is 14 residues long. V was shortened by 1 base and J by 6 bases, with 13 bases between the two germline ends. CDR1 and CDR2 from the germline V gene are SGHNT and YYREEE (reference sequence). The CDR3 DNA reads as TGTGCCAGCAGCTTGATAGCGGTCGAGGCTGAAGCTTTCTTT. Protein: CASSLIAVEAEAFF.

This clone was recorded many times. The chain couples TRBV28 to TRBJ1-1; D gene ambiguous. The CDR3 consists of 12 residues. Trimming took off 4 bases at V and 10 bases at J, with 13 bases between the two ends. From germline, CDR1 is MDHEN and CDR2 SYDVKM. The DNA of the CDR3 is TGTGCCAGCAGTTCCCAGTCTCTGGGAGCTTTCTTT. Translated, it gives CASSSQSLGAFF.

J is TRBJ1-4 and V is TRBV27, with 7 bases identical to TRBD1. Unmatched junction bases numbered 11, after V lost 6 bases and J lost 7 bases. Per germline, CDR1 MNHEY and CDR2 SMNVEV (reference sequence). This CDR3 has 15 residues. CDR3 nucleotide sequence: TGTGCCAGCAGCCCAAACAGGGGAGGGTTTGAAAAACTGTTTTTT. Its protein is CASSPNRGGFEKLFF.

The V call is TRBV2, the J call TRBJ1-1; 10 bases line up with TRBD1. V was clipped by 1 base and J by 1 base; unmatched bases: 0. The germline CDR1 and CDR2 sequences are SNHLY and FYNNEI. The CDR3 length is 15 residues. CDR3 nucleotides: TGTGCCAGCAGTGAAGGGGACAGGGGGAACACTGAAGCTTTCTTT. It encodes CASSEGDRGNTEAFF.

In this sample, this clone turned up a few times. In the same sample, other DNA sequences code for this CDR3. This chain uses TRBV5-1 with TRBJ2-1; 7 bases are shared with TRBD1. The V gene end was trimmed by 4 bases and the J gene end by 0 bases; junction bases not matched to a gene: 4. The CDR3 is 15 amino acids. Germline CDR1 is SGHRS and CDR2 is YFSETQ. The DNA of the CDR3 is TGCGCCAGCAGCCGGGACAGCCACTCCTACAATGAGCAGTTCTTC. It specifies CASSRDSHSYNEQFF. Based on the CDR3 plus reference TRBV5-1 and TRBJ2-1, the full variable domain is KAGVTQTPRYLIKTRGQQVTLSCSPISGHRSVSWYQQTPGQGLQFLFEYFSETQRNKGNFPGRFSGRQFSNSRSEMNVSTLELGDSALYLCASSRDSHSYNEQFFGPGTRLTVL.

The rearrangement links TRBV20-1 to TRBJ2-1; the D is unclear. The V and J ends lost 3 bases and 9 bases respectively, with 6 bases between them. The CDR3 consists of 10 residues. Germline assignment: CDR1 DFQATT and CDR2 SNEGSKA (reference sequence). For the CDR3, the DNA is TGCAGTGCTAGCCCAACTGAGCAGTTCTTC. It yields the protein CSASPTEQFF.